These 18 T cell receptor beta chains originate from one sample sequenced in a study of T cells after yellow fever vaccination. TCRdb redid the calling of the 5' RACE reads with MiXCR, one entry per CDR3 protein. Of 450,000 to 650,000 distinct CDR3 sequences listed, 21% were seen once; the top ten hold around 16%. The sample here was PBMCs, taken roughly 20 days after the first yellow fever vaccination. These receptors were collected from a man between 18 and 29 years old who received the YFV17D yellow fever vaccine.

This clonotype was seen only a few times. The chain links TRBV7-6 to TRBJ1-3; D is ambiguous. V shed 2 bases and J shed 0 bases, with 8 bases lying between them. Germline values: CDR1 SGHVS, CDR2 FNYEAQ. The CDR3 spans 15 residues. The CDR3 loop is CASSLSGISGNTIYF. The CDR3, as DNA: TGTGCCAGCAGCTTATCCGGGATCTCTGGAAACACCATATATTTT.

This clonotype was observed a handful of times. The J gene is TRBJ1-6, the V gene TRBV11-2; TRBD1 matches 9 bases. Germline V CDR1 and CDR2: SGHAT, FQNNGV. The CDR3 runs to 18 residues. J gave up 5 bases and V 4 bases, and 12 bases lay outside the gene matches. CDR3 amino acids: CASSSSDRGFVDNSPLHF. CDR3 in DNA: TGTGCCAGCAGCTCCTCGGACAGGGGCTTTGTCGATAATTCACCCCTCCACTTT.

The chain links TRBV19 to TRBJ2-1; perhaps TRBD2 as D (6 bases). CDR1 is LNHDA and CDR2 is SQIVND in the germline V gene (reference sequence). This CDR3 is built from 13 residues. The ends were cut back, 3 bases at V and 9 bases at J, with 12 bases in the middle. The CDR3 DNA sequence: TGTGCCAGTAGTATTGGCGGGGTAGGTGAGCAGTTCTTC. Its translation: CASSIGGVGEQFF. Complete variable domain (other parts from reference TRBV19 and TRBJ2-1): DGGITQSPKYLFRKEGQNVTLSCEQNLNHDAMYWYRQDPGQGLRLIYYSQIVNDFQKGDIAEGYSVSREKKESFPLTVTSAQKNPTAFYLCASSIGGVGEQFFGPGTRLTVL.

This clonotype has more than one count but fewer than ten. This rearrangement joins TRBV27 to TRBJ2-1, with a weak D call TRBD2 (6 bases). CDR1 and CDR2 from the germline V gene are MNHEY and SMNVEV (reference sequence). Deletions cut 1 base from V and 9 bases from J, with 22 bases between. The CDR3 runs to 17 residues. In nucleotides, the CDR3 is TGTGCCAGCAGTTTATTTTTTCGGCAGGGAGGCCCGACTGAGCAGTTCTTC. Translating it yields CASSLFFRQGGPTEQFF.

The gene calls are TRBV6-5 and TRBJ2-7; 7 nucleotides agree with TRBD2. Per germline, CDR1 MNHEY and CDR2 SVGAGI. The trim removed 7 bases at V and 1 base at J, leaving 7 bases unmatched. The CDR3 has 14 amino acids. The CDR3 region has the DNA TGTGCCAGCAACGACGTGGGGGGGTCCTACGAGCAGTACTTC. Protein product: CASNDVGGSYEQYF.

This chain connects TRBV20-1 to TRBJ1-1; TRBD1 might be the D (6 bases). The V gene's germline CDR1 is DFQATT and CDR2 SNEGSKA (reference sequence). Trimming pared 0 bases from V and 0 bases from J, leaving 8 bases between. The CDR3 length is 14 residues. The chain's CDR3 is CSARDQGLNTEAFF. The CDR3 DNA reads TGCAGTGCTAGAGATCAGGGGTTGAACACTGAAGCTTTCTTT.

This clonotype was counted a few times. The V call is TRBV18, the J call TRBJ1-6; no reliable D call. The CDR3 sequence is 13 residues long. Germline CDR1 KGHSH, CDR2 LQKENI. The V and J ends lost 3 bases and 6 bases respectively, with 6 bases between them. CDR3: CASSPASNSPLHF. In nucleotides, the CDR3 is TGTGCCAGCTCACCGGCCAGTAATTCACCCCTCCACTTT.

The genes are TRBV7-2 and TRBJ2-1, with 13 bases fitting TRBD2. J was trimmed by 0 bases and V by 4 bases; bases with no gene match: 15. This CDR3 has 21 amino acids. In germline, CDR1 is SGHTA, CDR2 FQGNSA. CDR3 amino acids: CASSSQGQRTSGGSSYNEQFF. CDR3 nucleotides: TGTGCCAGCAGCTCCCAGGGACAGCGGACTAGCGGGGGTTCCTCCTACAATGAGCAGTTCTTC.

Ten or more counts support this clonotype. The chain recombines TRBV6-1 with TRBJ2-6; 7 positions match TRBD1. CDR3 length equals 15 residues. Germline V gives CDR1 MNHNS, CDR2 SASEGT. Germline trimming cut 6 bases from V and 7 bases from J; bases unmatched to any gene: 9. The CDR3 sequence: CASRRQGGRANVLTF. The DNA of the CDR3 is TGTGCCAGCAGACGACAGGGTGGAAGAGCCAACGTCCTGACTTTC.

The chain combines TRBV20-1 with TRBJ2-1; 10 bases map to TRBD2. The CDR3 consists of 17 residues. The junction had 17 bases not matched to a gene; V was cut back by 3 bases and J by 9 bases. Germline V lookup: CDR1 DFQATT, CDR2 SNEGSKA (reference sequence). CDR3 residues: CSASSTGTSVGKGEQFF. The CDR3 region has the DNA TGCAGTGCTAGCAGTACGGGGACTAGCGTGGGTAAGGGTGAGCAGTTCTTC.

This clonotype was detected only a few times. The DNA of the CDR3 is TGTGCCAGCAGTCTCAGTCCGGACAATCAGCCCCAGCATTTT. Amino acids: CASSLSPDNQPQHF. The chain combines TRBV6-5 with TRBJ1-5, with D uncertain. Germline values: CDR1 MNHEY, CDR2 SVGAGI. CDR3 length: 14 residues. The V end lost 5 bases, the J end lost 3 bases, and 11 bases lay between the germline ends.

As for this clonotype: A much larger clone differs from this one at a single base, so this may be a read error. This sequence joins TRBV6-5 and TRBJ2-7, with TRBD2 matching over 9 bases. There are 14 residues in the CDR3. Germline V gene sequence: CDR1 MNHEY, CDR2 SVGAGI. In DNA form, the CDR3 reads TGTGCCAGCAGCTTAGCGGGGGCCTCCTACGAGCAGCACTTC. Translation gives CASSLAGASYEQHF.

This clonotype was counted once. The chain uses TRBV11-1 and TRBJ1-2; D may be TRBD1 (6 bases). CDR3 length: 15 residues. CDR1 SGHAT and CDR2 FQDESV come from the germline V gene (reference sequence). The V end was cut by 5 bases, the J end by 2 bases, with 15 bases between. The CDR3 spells CASSKNREANYGYTF. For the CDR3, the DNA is TGTGCCAGCAGCAAAAACAGGGAAGCGAACTATGGCTACACCTTC.

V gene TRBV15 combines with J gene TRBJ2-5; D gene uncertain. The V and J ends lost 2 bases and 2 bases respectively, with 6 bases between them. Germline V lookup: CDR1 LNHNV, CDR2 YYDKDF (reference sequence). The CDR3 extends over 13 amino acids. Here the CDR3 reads CATSRNSQETQYF. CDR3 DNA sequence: TGTGCCACCAGCAGAAACTCGCAAGAGACCCAGTACTTC.

CDR3 amino acids: CSARDPHRYEQYV. As DNA, the CDR3 is TGCAGTGCTAGAGACCCACACCGGTACGAGCAGTACGTC. This chain uses TRBV20-1 with TRBJ2-7; D is uncertain. V dropped 0 bases and J dropped 4 bases, with 10 bases sitting between them. The CDR3 runs to 13 residues. CDR1 is DFQATT and CDR2 is SNEGSKA in the germline V gene (reference sequence).

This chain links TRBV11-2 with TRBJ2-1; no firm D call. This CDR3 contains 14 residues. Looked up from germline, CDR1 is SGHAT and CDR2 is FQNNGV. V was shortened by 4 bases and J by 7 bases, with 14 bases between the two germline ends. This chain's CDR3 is CASSSGPMGNEQFF. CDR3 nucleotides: TGTGCCAGCAGCTCTGGCCCCATGGGGAATGAGCAGTTCTTC. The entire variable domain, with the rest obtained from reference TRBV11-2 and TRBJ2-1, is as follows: EAGVAQSPRYKIIEKRQSVAFWCNPISGHATLYWYQQILGQGPKLLIQFQNNGVVDDSQLPKDRFSAERLKGVDSTLKIQPAKLEDSAVYLCASSSGPMGNEQFFGPGTRLTVL.

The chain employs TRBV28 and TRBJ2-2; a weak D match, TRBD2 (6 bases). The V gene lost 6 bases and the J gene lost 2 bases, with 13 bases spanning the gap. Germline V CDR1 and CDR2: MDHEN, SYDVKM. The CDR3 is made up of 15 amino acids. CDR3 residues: CASRGEGTNTGELFF. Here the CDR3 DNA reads TGTGCCAGCAGGGGCGAGGGGACTAACACCGGGGAGCTGTTTTTT. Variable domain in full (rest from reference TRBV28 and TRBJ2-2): DVKVTQSSRYLVKRTGEKVFLECVQDMDHENMFWYRQDPGLGLRLIYFSYDVKMKEKGDIPEGYSVSREKKERFSLILESASTNQTSMYLCASRGEGTNTGELFFGEGSRLTVL.

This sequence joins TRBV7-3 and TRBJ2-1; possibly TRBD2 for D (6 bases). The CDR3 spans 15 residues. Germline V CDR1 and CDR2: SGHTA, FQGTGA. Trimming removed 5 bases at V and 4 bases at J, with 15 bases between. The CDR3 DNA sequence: TGTGCCAGCAGCCCACCGGGAGCGTCATACAATGAGCAGTTCTTC. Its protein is CASSPPGASYNEQFF.